One and the same sample provided the 23 T cell receptor beta chains below, sequenced in a study of T cells in localized non-small cell lung cancer. Only in-frame clones appear in the TCRdb table, and some are missing; sequencing was by immunoSEQ multiplex PCR. The table has 20,000 to 25,000 clones, 87% seen once. This specimen consisted of PBMCs, obtained before any cancer treatment. The receptors shown here come from a man aged 40-75 years with stage II squamous cell lung carcinoma.

This chain uses TRBV6-5 with TRBJ1-1, with 11 bases matching TRBD1. The ends lost 8 bases at V and 7 bases at J; junction bases unmatched: 12. This CDR3 is 15 amino acids long. Germline CDR1 reads MNHEY; CDR2 reads SVGAGI. CDR3 DNA: TGTGCCAGCGGCGGAAGGACAGGGGGCAGAGATGAAGCTTTCTTT. This sequence encodes CASGGRTGGRDEAFF.

The chain couples TRBV11-2 to TRBJ1-6, with D perhaps matching TRBD1 (5 bases). Germline V gene data show CDR1 as SGHAT and CDR2 as FQNNGV. The CDR3 contains 15 residues. V lost 6 bases, J lost 5 bases, and 14 bases lay in between. The CDR3 region has the DNA TGTGCCAGCAGTCTAGGTGGGACGGATAATTCACCCCTCCACTTT. It translates to CASSLGGTDNSPLHF. Full variable domain (missing parts from reference TRBV11-2 and TRBJ1-6): EAGVAQSPRYKIIEKRQSVAFWCNPISGHATLYWYQQILGQGPKLLIQFQNNGVVDDSQLPKDRFSAERLKGVDSTLKIQPAKLEDSAVYLCASSLGGTDNSPLHFGNGTRLTVT.

This clone is a singleton in its sample. The J gene is TRBJ1-2, the V gene TRBV29-1, with D uncertain. V was trimmed by 5 bases and J by 5 bases, leaving 9 bases between them. From germline, CDR1 is SQVTM and CDR2 ANQGSEA. This CDR3 region has 11 residues. The CDR3 region is CSVRGEYGYTF. The CDR3 DNA is TGCAGCGTTCGGGGAGAATATGGCTACACCTTC.

The chain links TRBV7-2 to TRBJ2-7; D unresolved. V lost 3 bases and J lost 2, with 14 bases in between. The CDR3 loop spans 15 amino acids. From germline, CDR1 is SGHTA and CDR2 FQGNSA. The CDR3 region has the DNA TGTGCCAGCAGCTTGGCCCCGGCCCTTGCCTACGAGCAGTACTTC. Protein: CASSLAPALAYEQYF.

The J gene is TRBJ2-1, the V gene TRBV5-1; no clear D. Deletions cut 0 bases from V and 2 bases from J, with 12 bases between. Germline CDR1 reads SGHRS; CDR2 reads YFSETQ. This CDR3 comprises 16 residues. CDR3 sequence (DNA): TGCGCCAGCAGCTTGGAATTGGTGGGCCCCTACAATGAGCAGTTCTTC. Translation gives CASSLELVGPYNEQFF.

The gene calls are TRBV5-1 and TRBJ2-2; D is perhaps TRBD2 (5 bases). Germline V gene data show CDR1 as SGHRS and CDR2 as YFSETQ. Trimming stripped 2 bases from V and 1 base from J, with 6 bases between. The CDR3 length is 14 residues. The CDR3 is CASSFGVNTGELFF. DNA of the CDR3: TGCGCCAGCAGCTTCGGGGTGAACACCGGGGAGCTGTTTTTT.

This chain links TRBV5-1 with TRBJ2-2; a possible D gene is TRBD2 (5 bases). V was trimmed by 4 bases and J by 5 bases, leaving 15 bases between them. Germline V gene lookup returns CDR1 SGHRS and CDR2 YFSETQ. This CDR3 contains 15 residues. CDR3 DNA: TGCGCCAGCAGCCCGGACGGCGGGTGGACCGGGGAGCTGTTTTTT. Its protein is CASSPDGGWTGELFF.

The count of this clone is one. V usage is TRBV6-5 and J usage is TRBJ1-2; D is unresolved. Germline CDR1 is MNHEY and CDR2 is SVGAGI. The CDR3 runs to 13 residues. V was shortened by 5 bases and J by 2 bases, with 9 bases between the two germline ends. CDR3 residues: CASSPGDNYGYTF. The CDR3, as DNA: TGTGCCAGCAGTCCCGGAGACAACTATGGCTACACCTTC.

The gene calls are TRBV25-1 and TRBJ2-2; D is undetermined. Trimming took 1 base from V and 7 from J, leaving 7 bases between them. The V gene's germline CDR1 is MGHDK and CDR2 SYGVNS. This CDR3 is 13 amino acids long. The chain's CDR3 is CASSESTYGELFF. The DNA for the CDR3 is TGTGCCAGCAGTGAATCTACGTACGGGGAGCTGTTTTTT.

The chain couples TRBV6-5 to TRBJ2-1; 14 bases agree with TRBD2. Germline V gene data show CDR1 as MNHEY and CDR2 as SVGAGI. This CDR3 comprises 13 residues. J gave up 15 bases and V 5 bases, and 6 bases lay outside the gene matches. CDR3 region: CASSRLAGGPRFF. CDR3 sequence (DNA): TGTGCCAGCAGTCGACTAGCGGGGGGGCCCAGGTTCTTC.

The chain combines TRBV5-1 with TRBJ2-3; 15 bases are a match to TRBD2. The trim removed 3 bases at V and 8 bases at J, leaving 4 bases unmatched. Germline-derived CDR1 and CDR2 are SGHRS and YFSETQ. The CDR3 runs to 15 residues. The CDR3 nucleotides read TGCGCCAGCAGCTCTGGGACTAGCGGGGGGAGTACGCAGTATTTT. This translates into CASSSGTSGGSTQYF.

The chain has TRBV19 and TRBJ1-5; TRBD1 matches at 9 bases. Germline CDR1 reads LNHDA; CDR2 reads SQIVND (reference sequence). V lost 9 bases, J lost 0 bases, and 9 bases stayed unmatched. The CDR3 covers 16 residues. The CDR3 DNA reads TGTGCCAGCCGAAGGACAGGGGAAGATAGCAATCAGCCCCAGCATTTT. This encodes CASRRTGEDSNQPQHF. The full variable domain, rest sourced from reference TRBV19 and TRBJ1-5, is DGGITQSPKYLFRKEGQNVTLSCEQNLNHDAMYWYRQDPGQGLRLIYYSQIVNDFQKGDIAEGYSVSREKKESFPLTVTSAQKNPTAFYLCASRRTGEDSNQPQHFGDGTRLSIL.

The rearrangement joins TRBV5-1 to TRBJ1-1; 7 bases fit TRBD1. The CDR3 loop spans 15 amino acids. CDR1 SGHRS and CDR2 YFSETQ come from the germline V gene. J was trimmed by 7 bases and V by 3 bases; bases with no gene match: 12. Here the CDR3 DNA reads TGCGCCAGCAGCTCAACGCCGGGACAGACGATTGAAGCTTTCTTT. The encoded protein is CASSSTPGQTIEAFF.

The gene calls are TRBV16 and TRBJ2-1; D is unresolved. This CDR3 is built from 13 residues. The germline V gene encodes CDR1 KGHSY and CDR2 FQNENV. V lost 1 base and J 8 bases, leaving 9 bases between the germline ends. In DNA, the CDR3 is TGTGCCAGCAGCCAATTCATGGGATATGAGCAGTTCTTC. Translation: CASSQFMGYEQFF.

The chain employs TRBV11-2 and TRBJ1-1; D is undetermined. V was trimmed by 1 base and J by 5 bases, leaving 14 bases between them. CDR3 size: 15 residues. From germline, CDR1 is SGHAT and CDR2 FQNNGV. The CDR3 coding sequence is TGTGCCAGCAGCTTAGTTGCGGTACGGAAAACTGAAGCTTTCTTT. Translated: CASSLVAVRKTEAFF.

The rearrangement uses TRBV12-5 and TRBJ1-5; TRBD1 aligns across 7 bases. This CDR3 comprises 13 residues. In germline, CDR1 is LGHNT, CDR2 FRNRAP. V lost 1 base and J lost 7; bases outside the gene matches: 1. CDR3: CASGLEQGQPQHF. In DNA, the CDR3 is TGTGCTAGTGGTTTGGAACAGGGGCAGCCCCAGCATTTT.

The chain combines TRBV28 with TRBJ1-1; possibly TRBD1 for D (6 bases). This CDR3 contains 15 residues. Per germline, CDR1 MDHEN and CDR2 SYDVKM. V was shortened by 4 bases and J by 6 bases, with 18 bases between the two germline ends. CDR3 residues: CASSSRQAPGAEAFF. The CDR3 coding sequence is TGTGCCAGCAGTTCCCGACAGGCCCCGGGGGCTGAAGCTTTCTTT.

In DNA, the CDR3 is TGTGCCAGCAGCGATCCAGGGCGGGTCACAGATACGCAGTATTTT. This gives the protein CASSDPGRVTDTQYF. This rearrangement joins TRBV7-9 to TRBJ2-3, with D perhaps TRBD1 or TRBD2 (5 bases each). Per germline, CDR1 SEHNR and CDR2 FQNEAQ (reference sequence). This CDR3 is 15 amino acids long. Trimming took 5 bases from V and 2 from J, leaving 14 bases between them.

J is TRBJ1-5 and V is TRBV4-3; the D gene is possibly TRBD1 (6 bases). The V end lost 0 bases, the J end lost 8 bases, and 14 bases lay between the germline ends. The length of the CDR3 is 15 residues. Looked up from germline, CDR1 is LGHNA and CDR2 is YSLEER. CDR3 loop: CASSQDTGSGKPQHF. CDR3 nucleotides: TGCGCCAGCAGCCAAGACACAGGGAGTGGAAAGCCCCAGCATTTT.

The CDR3 DNA sequence: TGTGCTAGTGGACAAACGAACACCCCCGAGCAGTACTTC. This gives the protein CASGQTNTPEQYF. The V call is TRBV12-5, the J call TRBJ2-7; unclear D gene. V dropped 6 bases and J dropped 6 bases, with 15 bases sitting between them. Germline V lookup: CDR1 LGHNT, CDR2 FRNRAP. The CDR3 is 13 amino acids.

A note on this clone: One base away lies a much larger clone, so this may be a sequencing read error. This chain uses TRBV6-5 with TRBJ1-5; 7 bases are shared with TRBD1. CDR3 length: 14 residues. Per the germline V gene, CDR1 is MNHEY and CDR2 is SVGAGI. DNA of the CDR3: TGTGCCAGCAGTTCGGGACAGCACAATCAGTCCCAGCATTTT. Translation: CASSSGQHNQSQHF.

The chain couples TRBV7-2 to TRBJ1-1; 9 bases fit TRBD1. This CDR3 contains 16 residues. Germline V gives CDR1 SGHTA, CDR2 FQGNSA. V shed 4 bases and J 4 bases; nucleotides not matched to a gene: 10. The CDR3 region is CASSSRDRVFSTEAFF. The CDR3 DNA sequence: TGTGCCAGCAGCTCCCGGGACAGGGTCTTTTCCACTGAAGCTTTCTTT.

This rearrangement joins TRBV7-8 to TRBJ2-1, with D unresolved. Per germline, CDR1 SGHVS and CDR2 FQNEAQ. The CDR3 length is 12 residues. V dropped 0 bases and J dropped 8 bases, with 5 bases sitting between them. CDR3 sequence: CASSLADYEQFF. In nucleotides, the CDR3 is TGTGCCAGCAGCTTAGCCGACTATGAGCAGTTCTTC. Using reference TRBV7-8 and TRBJ2-1 for the parts outside the CDR3, the full variable domain is GAGVSQSPRYKVAKRGQDVALRCDPISGHVSLFWYQQALGQGPEFLTYFQNEAQLDKSGLPSDRFFAERPEGSVSTLKIQRTQQEDSAVYLCASSLADYEQFFGPGTRLTVL.